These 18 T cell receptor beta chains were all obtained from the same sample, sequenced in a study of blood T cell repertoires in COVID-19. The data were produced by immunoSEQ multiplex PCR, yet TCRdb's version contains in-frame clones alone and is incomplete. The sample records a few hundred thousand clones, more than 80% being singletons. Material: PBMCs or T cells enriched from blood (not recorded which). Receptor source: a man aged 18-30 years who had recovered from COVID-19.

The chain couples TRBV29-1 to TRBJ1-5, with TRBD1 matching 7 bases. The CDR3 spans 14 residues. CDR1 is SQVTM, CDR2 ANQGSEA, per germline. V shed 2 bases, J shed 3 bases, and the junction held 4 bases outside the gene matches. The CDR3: CSVETGEPNQPQHF. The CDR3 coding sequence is TGCAGCGTTGAAACAGGGGAACCCAATCAGCCCCAGCATTTT. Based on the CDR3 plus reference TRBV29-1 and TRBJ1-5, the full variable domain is SAVISQKPSRDICQRGTSLTIQCQVDSQVTMMFWYRQQPGQSLTLIATANQGSEATYESGFVIDKFPISRPNLTFSTLTVSNMSPEDSSIYLCSVETGEPNQPQHFGDGTRLSIL.

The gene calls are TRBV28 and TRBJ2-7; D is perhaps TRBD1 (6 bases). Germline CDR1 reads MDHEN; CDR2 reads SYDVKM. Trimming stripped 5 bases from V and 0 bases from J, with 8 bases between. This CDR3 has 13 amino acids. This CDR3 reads CASSGQFSYEQYF. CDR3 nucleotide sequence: TGTGCCAGCAGTGGACAGTTCTCCTACGAGCAGTACTTC.

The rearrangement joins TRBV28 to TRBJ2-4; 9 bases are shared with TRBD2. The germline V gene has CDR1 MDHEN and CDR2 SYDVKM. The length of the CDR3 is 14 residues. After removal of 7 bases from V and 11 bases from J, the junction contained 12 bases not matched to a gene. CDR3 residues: CASTPGTSSRVQYF. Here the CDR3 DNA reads TGTGCCAGCACGCCTGGGACTAGCTCCAGGGTTCAGTACTTC.

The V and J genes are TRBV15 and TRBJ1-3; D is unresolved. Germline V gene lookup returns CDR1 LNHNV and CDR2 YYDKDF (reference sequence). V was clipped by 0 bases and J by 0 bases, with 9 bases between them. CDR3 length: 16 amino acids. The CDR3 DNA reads TGTGCCACCAGCAGAGACGGCGGAAGCTCTGGAAACACCATATATTTT. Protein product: CATSRDGGSSGNTIYF.

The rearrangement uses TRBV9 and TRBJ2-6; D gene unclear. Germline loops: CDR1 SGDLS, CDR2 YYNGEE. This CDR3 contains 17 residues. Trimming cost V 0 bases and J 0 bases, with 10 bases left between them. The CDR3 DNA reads TGTGCCAGCAGCGTAGCAGGCCTCAGCTCTGGGGCCAACGTCCTGACTTTC. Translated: CASSVAGLSSGANVLTF.

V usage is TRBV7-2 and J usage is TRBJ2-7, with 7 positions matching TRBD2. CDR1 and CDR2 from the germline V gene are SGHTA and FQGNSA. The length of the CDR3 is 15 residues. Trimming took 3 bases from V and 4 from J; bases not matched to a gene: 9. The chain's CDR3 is CASSFGGVLGYEQYF. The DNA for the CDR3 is TGTGCCAGCAGCTTTGGGGGGGTGTTGGGGTACGAGCAGTACTTC.

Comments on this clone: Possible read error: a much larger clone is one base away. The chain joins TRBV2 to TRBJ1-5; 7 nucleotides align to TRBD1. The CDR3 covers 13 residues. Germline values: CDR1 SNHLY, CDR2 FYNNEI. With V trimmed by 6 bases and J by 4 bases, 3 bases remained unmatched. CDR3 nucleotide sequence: TGTGCCAGCAGATTACAGGGGAATCAGCCCCAGCATTTT. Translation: CASRLQGNQPQHF.

CDR3 nucleotides: TGTGCCAGCAGTTACGGAGGGTCATCCGACGAGCAGTACTTC. Its translation: CASSYGGSSDEQYF. The chain recombines TRBV6-5 with TRBJ2-7; the D gene is possibly TRBD2 (6 bases). With 2 bases removed from V and 5 bases from J, the gap between germline ends came to 13 bases. CDR1 and CDR2 from the germline V gene are MNHEY and SVGAGI. This CDR3 has 14 amino acids.

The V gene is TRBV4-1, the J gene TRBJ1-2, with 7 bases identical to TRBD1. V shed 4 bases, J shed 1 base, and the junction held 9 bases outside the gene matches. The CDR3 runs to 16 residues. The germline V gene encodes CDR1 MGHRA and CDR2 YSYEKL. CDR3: CASSPPGTEFNYGYTF. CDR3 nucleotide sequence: TGCGCCAGCAGCCCGCCGGGGACAGAGTTTAACTATGGCTACACCTTC.

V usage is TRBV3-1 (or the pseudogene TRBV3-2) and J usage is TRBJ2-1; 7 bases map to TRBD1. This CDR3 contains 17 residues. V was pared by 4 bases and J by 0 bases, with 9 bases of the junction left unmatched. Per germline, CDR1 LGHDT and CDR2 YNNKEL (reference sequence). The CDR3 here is CASSRLRRTGSYNEQFF. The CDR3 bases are TGTGCCAGCAGCCGACTCCGAAGGACAGGCTCCTACAATGAGCAGTTCTTC.

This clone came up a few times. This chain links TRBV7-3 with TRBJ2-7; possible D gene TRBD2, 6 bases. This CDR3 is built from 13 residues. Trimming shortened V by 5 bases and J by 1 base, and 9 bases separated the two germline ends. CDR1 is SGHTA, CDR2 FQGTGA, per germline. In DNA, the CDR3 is TGTGCCAGCAGCGCGGGGACTTCCTACGAGCAGTACTTC. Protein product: CASSAGTSYEQYF. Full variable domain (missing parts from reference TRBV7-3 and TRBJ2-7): GAGVSQTPSNKVTEKGKYVELRCDPISGHTALYWYRQSLGQGPEFLIYFQGTGAADDSGLPNDRFFAVRPEGSVSTLKIQRTERGDSAVYLCASSAGTSYEQYFGPGTRLTVT.

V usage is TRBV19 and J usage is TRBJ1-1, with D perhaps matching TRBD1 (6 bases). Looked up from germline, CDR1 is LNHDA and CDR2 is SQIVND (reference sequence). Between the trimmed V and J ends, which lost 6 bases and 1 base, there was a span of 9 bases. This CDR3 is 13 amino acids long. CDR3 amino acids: CASRGTTNTEAFF. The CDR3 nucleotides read TGTGCCAGTAGAGGGACAACGAACACTGAAGCTTTCTTT.

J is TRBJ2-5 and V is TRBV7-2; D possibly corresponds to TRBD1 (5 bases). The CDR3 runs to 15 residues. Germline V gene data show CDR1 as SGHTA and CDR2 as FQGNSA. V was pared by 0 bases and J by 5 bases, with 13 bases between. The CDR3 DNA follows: TGTGCCAGCAGCTTAGCGAAGGGGTTGGGGGAGACCCAGTACTTC. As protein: CASSLAKGLGETQYF.

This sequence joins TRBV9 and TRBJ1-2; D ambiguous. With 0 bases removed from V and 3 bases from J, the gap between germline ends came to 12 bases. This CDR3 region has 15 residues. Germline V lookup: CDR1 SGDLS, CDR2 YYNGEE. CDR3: CASSVAPEAYYGYTF. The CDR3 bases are TGTGCCAGCAGCGTAGCTCCCGAAGCCTACTATGGCTACACCTTC.

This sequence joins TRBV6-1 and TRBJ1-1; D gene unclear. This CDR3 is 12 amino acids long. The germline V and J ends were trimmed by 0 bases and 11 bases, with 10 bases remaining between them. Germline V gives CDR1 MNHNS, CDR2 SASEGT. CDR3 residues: CASSEAARRAFF. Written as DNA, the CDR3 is TGTGCCAGCAGTGAAGCAGCGCGTCGGGCTTTCTTT.

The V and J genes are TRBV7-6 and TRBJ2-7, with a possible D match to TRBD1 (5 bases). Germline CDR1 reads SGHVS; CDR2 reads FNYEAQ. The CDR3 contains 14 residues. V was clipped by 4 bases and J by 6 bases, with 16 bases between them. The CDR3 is CASSSQANPSEQYF. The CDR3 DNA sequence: TGTGCCAGCAGCTCACAGGCGAACCCTTCCGAGCAGTACTTC.

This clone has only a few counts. CDR3 DNA: TGTGCCAGTAGTATGACTAGCGGGAGTATGAATGAGCAGTTCTTC. Its translation: CASSMTSGSMNEQFF. This rearrangement joins TRBV19 to TRBJ2-1; TRBD2 agrees at 12 bases. The V and J ends lost 3 bases and 7 bases, in that order; junction bases with no gene match: 4. The CDR3 is 15 amino acids. Germline CDR1 LNHDA, CDR2 SQIVND (reference sequence).

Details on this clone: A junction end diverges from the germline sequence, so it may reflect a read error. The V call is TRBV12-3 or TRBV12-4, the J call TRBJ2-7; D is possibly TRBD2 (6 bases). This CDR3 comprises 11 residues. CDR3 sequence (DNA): TGTGCCAGCCGCCAATTGGGGACTCCGAGTTTC. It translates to CASRQLGTPSF.